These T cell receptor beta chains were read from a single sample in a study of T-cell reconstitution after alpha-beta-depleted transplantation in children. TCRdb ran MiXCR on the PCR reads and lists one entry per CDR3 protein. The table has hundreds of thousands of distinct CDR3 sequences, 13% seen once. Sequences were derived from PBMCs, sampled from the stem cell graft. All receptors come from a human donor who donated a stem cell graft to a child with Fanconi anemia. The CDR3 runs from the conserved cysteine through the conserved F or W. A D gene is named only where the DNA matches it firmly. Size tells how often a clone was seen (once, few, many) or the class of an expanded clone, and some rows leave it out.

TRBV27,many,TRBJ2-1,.,CASSPLGGGAMNEQFF,TGTGCCAGCAGTCCCCTTGGGGGGGGGGCCATGAATGAGCAGTTCTTC
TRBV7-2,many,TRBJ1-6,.,CASSFIQGNSPLHF,TGTGCCAGCAGCTTCATACAGGGAAATTCACCCCTCCACTTT
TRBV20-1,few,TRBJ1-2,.,CSARGGSRGYTF,TGCAGTGCTAGAGGGGGTTCCAGGGGCTACACCTTC
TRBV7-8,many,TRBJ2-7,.,CASSAPGSGGEQYF,TGTGCCAGCAGCGCGCCGGGATCGGGTGGCGAGCAGTACTTC
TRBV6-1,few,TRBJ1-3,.,CASSEPSSSSGNTIYF,TGTGCCAGCAGCGAACCGAGTTCGAGCTCTGGAAACACCATATATTTT
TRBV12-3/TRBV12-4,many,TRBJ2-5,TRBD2,CASNGLAQETQYF,TGTGCCAGCAATGGACTAGCGCAAGAGACCCAGTACTTC
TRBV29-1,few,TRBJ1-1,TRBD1,CSVSGGKGSEAFF,TGCAGCGTTTCAGGGGGCAAGGGCTCTGAAGCTTTCTTT
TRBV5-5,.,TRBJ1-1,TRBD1,CASNSGRGLTWNTEAFF,TGTGCCAGCAACTCCGGCAGGGGGTTGACCTGGAACACTGAAGCTTTCTTT
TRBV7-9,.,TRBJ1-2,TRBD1,CASRFSGTDDSSGGYTF,TGTGCCAGCAGATTCTCGGGGACAGACGACTCGAGTGGTGGCTACACCTTC
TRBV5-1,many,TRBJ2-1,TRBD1,CASSPGQGIYNEQFF,TGCGCCAGCAGCCCGGGACAGGGCATCTACAATGAGCAGTTCTTC
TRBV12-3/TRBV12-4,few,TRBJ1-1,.,CASSPGPTWTEAFF,TGTGCCAGCAGTCCGGGACCGACGTGGACTGAAGCTTTCTTT
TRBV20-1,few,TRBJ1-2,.,CSAFGGRNYGYTF,TGCAGTGCTTTTGGGGGGAGGAACTATGGCTACACCTTC
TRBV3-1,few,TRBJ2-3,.,CASSPRGGGTSPRTQYF,TGTGCCAGCAGCCCCCGAGGTGGGGGGACCTCCCCCAGAACGCAGTATTTT
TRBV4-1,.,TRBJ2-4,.,CAGRTPRTAGAKNIQYF,TGCGCTGGCAGAACCCCCCGGACGGCGGGAGCCAAAAACATTCAGTACTTC
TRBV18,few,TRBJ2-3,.,CASSPRRARVADTQYF,TGTGCCAGCTCACCTAGAAGGGCCCGAGTCGCAGATACGCAGTATTTT
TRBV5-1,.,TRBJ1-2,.,CASSLETVRNYGYTF,TGCGCCAGCAGCTTGGAAACAGTTAGGAACTATGGCTACACCTTC
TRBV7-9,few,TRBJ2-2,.,CASSLGGRVITGELFF,TGTGCCAGCAGCCTCGGGGGCAGGGTGATCACCGGGGAGCTGTTTTTT
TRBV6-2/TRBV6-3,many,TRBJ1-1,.,CASKTRMNTEAFF,TGTGCCAGCAAGACAAGAATGAACACTGAAGCTTTCTTT
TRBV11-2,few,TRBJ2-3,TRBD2,CASSLGRQGGDTQYF,TGTGCCAGCAGCTTAGGGCGGCAGGGAGGGGATACGCAGTATTTT
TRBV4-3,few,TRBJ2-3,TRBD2,CASSQGLTSGNTDTQYF,TGCGCCAGCAGCCAAGGACTGACTAGCGGAAACACAGATACGCAGTATTTT
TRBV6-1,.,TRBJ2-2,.,CASSLTSPRVRAGELFF,TGTGCCAGCAGTCTCACCTCCCCCAGGGTGAGGGCCGGGGAGCTGTTTTTT
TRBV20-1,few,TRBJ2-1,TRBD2,CSARTSGTIDREQFF,TGCAGTGCTAGAACTAGCGGGACTATTGACCGTGAGCAGTTCTTC
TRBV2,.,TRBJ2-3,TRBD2,CASSGSGSADTQYF,TGTGCCAGCAGTGGGAGCGGGAGCGCAGATACGCAGTATTTT
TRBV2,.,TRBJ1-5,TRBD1,CASSEGLDRGPGNQPQHF,TGTGCCAGCAGTGAAGGGTTGGACAGGGGGCCAGGCAATCAGCCCCAGCATTTT
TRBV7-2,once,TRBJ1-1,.,CASSPGPSPSKAFF,TGTGCCAGCAGCCCTGGGCCTTCACCAAGCAAAGCTTTCTTT
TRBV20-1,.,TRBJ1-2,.,CSARDHRGEDGYTF,TGCAGTGCTAGAGATCATAGGGGGGAGGATGGCTACACCTTC
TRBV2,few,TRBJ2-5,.,CASSQDRRTQYF,TGTGCCAGCAGTCAGGACAGAAGGACCCAGTACTTC
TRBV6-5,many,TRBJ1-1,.,CASSYSMEGGAEAFF,TGTGCCAGCAGTTACTCGATGGAGGGGGGGGCTGAAGCTTTCTTT
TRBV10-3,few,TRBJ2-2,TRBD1,CAIGGQGETGELFF,TGTGCCATCGGAGGACAGGGAGAAACCGGGGAGCTGTTTTTT
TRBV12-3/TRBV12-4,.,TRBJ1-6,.,CASSGGPAAGNSPLHF,TGTGCCAGCAGCGGGGGCCCCGCCGCGGGTAATTCACCCCTCCACTTT
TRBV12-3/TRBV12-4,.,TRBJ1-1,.,CASSPGTRPFF,TGTGCCAGCAGTCCTGGGACACGGCCTTTCTTT
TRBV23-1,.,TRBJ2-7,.,CASSQTTGRCYEQYF,TGCGCCAGCAGTCAAACGACAGGAAGATGCTACGAGCAGTACTTC
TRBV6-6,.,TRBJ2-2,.,CASSLPSTGELFF,TGTGCCAGCAGTCTTCCGTCAACCGGGGAGCTGTTTTTT
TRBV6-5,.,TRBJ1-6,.,CASSYSREAFSYNSPLHF,TGTGCCAGCAGTTACTCGAGGGAGGCCTTCTCCTATAATTCACCCCTCCACTTT
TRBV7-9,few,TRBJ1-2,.,CASSPIGVGYTF,TGTGCCAGCAGCCCCATCGGGGTCGGCTACACCTTC
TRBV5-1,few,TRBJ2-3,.,CASSPDTVDTQYF,TGCGCCAGCAGCCCTGACACGGTAGATACGCAGTATTTT
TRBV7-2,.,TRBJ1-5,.,CASSLTGGIRQPQHF,TGTGCCAGCAGCTTAACGGGTGGGATAAGGCAGCCCCAGCATTTT
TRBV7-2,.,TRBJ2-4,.,CASSYDRNIQYF,TGTGCCAGCAGCTATGACCGAAACATTCAGTACTTC
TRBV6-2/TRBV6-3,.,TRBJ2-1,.,CASSYVQGFRDEQFF,TGTGCCAGCAGTTACGTGCAGGGTTTTCGGGATGAGCAGTTCTTC
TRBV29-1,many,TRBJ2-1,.,CSVDWYNEQFF,TGCAGCGTTGACTGGTACAATGAGCAGTTCTTC
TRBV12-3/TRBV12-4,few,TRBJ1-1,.,CASSWGLGGLGTEAFF,TGTGCCAGCAGTTGGGGGCTCGGAGGATTGGGCACTGAAGCTTTCTTT
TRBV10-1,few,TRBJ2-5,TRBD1,CASSDGTGEAETQYF,TGCGCCAGCAGTGACGGGACAGGGGAGGCGGAGACCCAGTACTTC
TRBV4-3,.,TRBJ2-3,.,CASSQDGGRITDTQYF,TGCGCCAGCAGCCAAGATGGCGGCAGAATCACAGATACGCAGTATTTT
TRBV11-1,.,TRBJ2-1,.,CASSLVASAYQEDNEQFF,TGTGCCAGCAGCTTAGTCGCTTCGGCTTACCAAGAGGACAATGAGCAGTTCTTC
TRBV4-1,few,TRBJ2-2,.,CASSQDISGGELFF,TGCGCCAGCAGCCAAGATATCAGTGGCGGGGAGCTGTTTTTT
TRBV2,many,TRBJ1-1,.,CASSTRGENEAFF,TGTGCCAGCAGTACTCGGGGCGAAAATGAAGCTTTCTTT
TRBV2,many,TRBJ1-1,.,CASRRVGAFF,TGTGCCAGCAGGAGGGTCGGGGCTTTCTTT
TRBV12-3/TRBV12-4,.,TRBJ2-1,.,CASGRGASYVEQFF,TGTGCCAGCGGCCGGGGAGCCTCCTATGTTGAGCAGTTCTTC
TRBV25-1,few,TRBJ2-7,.,CASSARVAPYEQYF,TGTGCCAGCAGTGCCCGGGTGGCCCCCTACGAGCAGTACTTC